The 25 T cell receptor beta chains below were found in one sample sequenced in a study of CD8 T cells in Susac syndrome. RNA, at about 0.45 to 1 ug, was reverse transcribed with random hexamers. Using its own MiXCR run on the immunoSEQ multiplex PCR reads, TCRdb lists one record per CDR3 protein. The sample lists about 180,000 distinct CDR3 sequences; around 95% were seen once. Specimen: CD4+ T cells from PBMCs. The receptors come from a human donor with Susac syndrome.

The chain employs TRBV3-1 and TRBJ1-4; D uncertain. This CDR3 is built from 14 residues. CDR1 and CDR2 (germline): LGHDT, YNNKEL (reference sequence). V shed 1 base and J shed 8 bases, with 11 bases lying between them. The CDR3 nucleotides read TGTGCCAGCAGCCAAGTCCCCGGATACGAAAAACTGTTTTTT. Translated: CASSQVPGYEKLFF. Filled out from reference TRBV3-1 and TRBJ1-4, the complete variable domain reads DTAVSQTPKYLVTQMGNDKSIKCEQNLGHDTMYWYKQDSKKFLKIMFSYNNKELIINETVPNRFSPKSPDKAHLNLHINSLELGDSAVYFCASSQVPGYEKLFFGSGTQLSVL.

This sequence joins TRBV6-1 and TRBJ1-2; 7 bases align to TRBD1. V lost 7 bases to trimming and J lost 4 bases; unmatched junction nucleotides: 9. The CDR3 spans 14 residues. The germline V gene encodes CDR1 MNHNS and CDR2 SASEGT. The CDR3 bases are TGTGCCAGCACCTCGACCGGGACAGCCTATGGCTACACCTTC. It yields the protein CASTSTGTAYGYTF.

The V call is TRBV20-1, the J call TRBJ2-1; unclear D gene. This CDR3 has 14 amino acids. From germline, CDR1 is DFQATT and CDR2 SNEGSKA (reference sequence). The V end was cut by 6 bases, the J end by 5 bases, with 17 bases between. CDR3: CSAQSGGKDNEQFF. As DNA, the CDR3 is TGCAGTGCCCAAAGTGGCGGAAAGGACAATGAGCAGTTCTTC.

The J gene is TRBJ2-5, the V gene TRBV5-4; 7 nucleotides align to TRBD1. The V and J ends lost 4 bases and 3 bases, in that order; junction bases with no gene match: 3. CDR3 length: 13 amino acids. CDR1 is SGHNT and CDR2 is YYREEE in the germline V gene (reference sequence). The CDR3 loop is CASSPGQKETQYF. CDR3 bases: TGTGCCAGCAGCCCGGGACAGAAAGAGACCCAGTACTTC.

The rearrangement links TRBV14 to TRBJ1-2; D call uncertain. The germline V and J ends were trimmed by 1 base and 4 bases, with 10 bases remaining between them. The CDR3 contains 14 residues. CDR1 is SGHDN and CDR2 is FVKESK in the germline V gene. CDR3 region: CASSQGSPLYGYTF. CDR3 nucleotides: TGTGCCAGCAGCCAAGGATCGCCGCTCTATGGCTACACCTTC.

CDR3 region: CASSNFLAPNQPQHF. CDR3 sequence (DNA): TGTGCCAGTAGTAACTTCCTCGCCCCTAATCAGCCCCAGCATTTT. The rearrangement uses TRBV19 and TRBJ1-5; D unresolved. The V end lost 4 bases, the J end lost 4 bases, and 14 bases lay between the germline ends. The CDR3 has 15 amino acids. Germline V gene sequence: CDR1 LNHDA, CDR2 SQIVND (reference sequence).

J is TRBJ2-2 and V is TRBV19; TRBD2 might be the D (5 bases). This CDR3 has 16 residues. Trimming removed 6 bases from V and 3 bases from J, with 17 bases in between. Germline CDR1 LNHDA, CDR2 SQIVND (reference sequence). In nucleotides, the CDR3 is TGTGCCAGTAGAATCCAGGTTCTGCGGGACACCGGGGAGCTGTTTTTT. Translated: CASRIQVLRDTGELFF.

The chain has TRBV5-1 and TRBJ2-7, with 7 bases that match TRBD1. With 2 bases clipped from V and 2 bases from J, the junction kept 7 bases outside the gene matches. Per the germline V gene, CDR1 is SGHRS and CDR2 is YFSETQ. This CDR3 has 15 amino acids. The CDR3 protein is CASSFGQGDTYEQYV. As DNA, the CDR3 is TGCGCCAGCAGCTTCGGGCAGGGGGACACCTACGAGCAGTACGTC.

The rearrangement links TRBV5-6 to TRBJ2-1; TRBD1 matches at 7 bases. The CDR3 consists of 15 residues. The germline V gene encodes CDR1 SGHDT and CDR2 YYEEEE. Trimming cost V 0 bases and J 2 bases; bases outside gene matches: 2. The CDR3 protein is CASSLADRPYNEQFF. CDR3 sequence (DNA): TGTGCCAGCAGCTTGGCGGACAGGCCCTACAATGAGCAGTTCTTC.

This clonotype was seen just once. V gene TRBV11-2 combines with J gene TRBJ2-7; 13 nucleotides match TRBD2. Germline V lookup: CDR1 SGHAT, CDR2 FQNNGV. The CDR3 spans 14 residues. The junction had 5 bases not matched to a gene; V was cut back by 5 bases and J by 7 bases. The CDR3 region is CASSTGLAGVEQYF. CDR3 coding DNA: TGTGCCAGCAGCACCGGACTAGCGGGAGTTGAGCAGTACTTC.

This rearrangement joins TRBV2 to TRBJ2-1; a weak D match, TRBD1 (6 bases). CDR3 length: 12 residues. Looked up from germline, CDR1 is SNHLY and CDR2 is FYNNEI. V lost 6 bases to trimming and J lost 8 bases, with 11 bases between them. CDR3 nucleotides: TGTGCCAGCAGAAGTTCAGGGGATGAGCAGTTCTTC. This translates into CASRSSGDEQFF.

The chain is built from TRBV9 and TRBJ2-5, with D possibly being TRBD2 (6 bases). Between the trimmed V and J ends, which lost 0 bases and 1 base, there was a span of 10 bases. CDR1 SGDLS and CDR2 YYNGEE come from the germline V gene. This CDR3 comprises 15 residues. The CDR3 reads CASSVEGGIQETQYF. Written as DNA, the CDR3 is TGTGCCAGCAGCGTAGAAGGAGGGATCCAAGAGACCCAGTACTTC.

The CDR3: CASSQVNYGYTF. The CDR3 nucleotides read TGTGCCAGCAGCCAAGTTAACTATGGCTACACCTTC. The rearrangement joins TRBV3-1 to TRBJ1-2, with D uncertain. The CDR3 has 12 residues. The ends were cut back, 1 base at V and 1 base at J, with 1 base in the middle. The germline V gene encodes CDR1 LGHDT and CDR2 YNNKEL (reference sequence).

The CDR3 sequence is CAWRASGAWGYTF. The DNA of the CDR3 is TGTGCCTGGAGAGCATCAGGGGCCTGGGGCTACACCTTC. The genes are TRBV30 and TRBJ1-2, with D maybe TRBD1 (6 bases). V was shortened by 3 bases and J by 8 bases, with 16 bases between the two germline ends. The CDR3 spans 13 residues. Per germline, CDR1 GTSNPN and CDR2 SVGIG (reference sequence).

This rearrangement joins TRBV15 to TRBJ2-7, with 9 bases identical to TRBD1. Germline-derived CDR1 and CDR2 are LNHNV and YYDKDF (reference sequence). Germline trimming cut 1 base from V and 4 bases from J; bases unmatched to any gene: 11. The CDR3 contains 17 residues. The CDR3 DNA reads as TGTGCCACCAGCAGAGGAGGGATCCGGGACAGGGCGTACGAGCAGTACTTC. This translates into CATSRGGIRDRAYEQYF.

This chain joins TRBV11-2 and TRBJ1-1, with a weak D call TRBD1 (5 bases). Germline V gene lookup returns CDR1 SGHAT and CDR2 FQNNGV. This CDR3 region has 14 residues. The V and J ends lost 3 bases and 1 base respectively, with 9 bases between them. This chain's CDR3 is CASSLGQGNTEAFF. CDR3 DNA: TGTGCCAGCAGCTTGGGGCAGGGGAACACTGAAGCTTTCTTT.

This CDR3 reads CASSQDRYAAGGYLYNEQFF. CDR3 sequence (DNA): TGCGCCAGCAGCCAAGATCGATACGCGGCAGGGGGTTATCTTTACAATGAGCAGTTCTTC. The rearrangement uses TRBV4-3 and TRBJ2-1, with 7 positions matching TRBD1. The CDR3 sequence is 20 residues long. CDR1 and CDR2 from the germline V gene are LGHNA and YSLEER. V lost 0 bases to trimming and J lost 4 bases; unmatched junction nucleotides: 18.

The V gene is TRBV6-5, the J gene TRBJ1-2; a weak D match, TRBD1 (5 bases). The CDR3 has 14 amino acids. Trimming stripped 7 bases from V and 0 bases from J, with 12 bases between. CDR1 is MNHEY and CDR2 is SVGAGI in the germline V gene. CDR3 protein: CASTGTTANYGYTF. CDR3 DNA sequence: TGTGCCAGCACGGGAACGACAGCTAACTATGGCTACACCTTC.

This sequence joins TRBV18 and TRBJ2-3; 7 positions match TRBD2. This CDR3 contains 16 residues. J lost 4 bases, V lost 3 bases, and 10 bases had no gene match. CDR1 and CDR2 from the germline V gene are KGHSH and LQKENI. This CDR3 is CASSPLGRASPDTQYF. CDR3 in DNA: TGTGCCAGCTCACCTCTTGGGAGGGCGTCTCCAGATACGCAGTATTTT.

The V call is TRBV4-1, the J call TRBJ2-2; D remains ambiguous. In germline, CDR1 is MGHRA, CDR2 YSYEKL. The CDR3 is made up of 14 amino acids. With 4 bases removed from V and 2 bases from J, the gap between germline ends came to 8 bases. CDR3 sequence reads: CASSRLVNTGELFF. The CDR3 DNA follows: TGCGCCAGCAGCCGACTGGTAAACACCGGGGAGCTGTTTTTT.

This clonotype appeared a single time. This sequence joins TRBV6-6 and TRBJ1-4; possible D gene TRBD1, 6 bases. V was trimmed by 5 bases and J by 4 bases, leaving 17 bases between them. From germline, CDR1 is MNHNY and CDR2 SVGAGI (reference sequence). The CDR3 runs 16 residues. This CDR3 is CASSGIGRGNNEKLFF. DNA of the CDR3: TGTGCCAGCAGTGGAATAGGGAGGGGGAATAATGAAAAACTGTTTTTT.

The chain carries TRBV30 and TRBJ2-2; 7 nucleotides match TRBD1. V trimming: 1 base; J trimming: 0 bases; junction bases outside the gene matches: 8. The CDR3 is made up of 17 amino acids. Germline CDR1 reads GTSNPN; CDR2 reads SVGIG (reference sequence). The CDR3 bases are TGTGCCTGGAGTGGCAATAGGGGGCCGACGAACACCGGGGAGCTGTTTTTT. Translation: CAWSGNRGPTNTGELFF.

V gene TRBV6-5 combines with J gene TRBJ2-1, with 9 nucleotides matching TRBD2. The CDR3 loop spans 15 amino acids. The germline CDR1 and CDR2 sequences are MNHEY and SVGAGI. Germline trimming cut 6 bases from V and 6 bases from J; bases unmatched to any gene: 9. CDR3 region: CASREYSGGLNEQFF. In DNA, the CDR3 is TGTGCCAGCAGGGAGTATAGCGGGGGCCTCAATGAGCAGTTCTTC.

V and J are TRBV20-1 and TRBJ1-5; D is unclear. This CDR3 spans 19 amino acids. V was trimmed by 3 bases and J by 1 base, leaving 25 bases between them. Germline V gives CDR1 DFQATT, CDR2 SNEGSKA (reference sequence). CDR3 bases: TGCAGTGCTAGGGGGAAATTTGTGGGTAGGGTTGGCAGCAATCAGCCCCAGCATTTT. Its translation is CSARGKFVGRVGSNQPQHF.

The CDR3 protein is CSASRPAADTQYF. CDR3 nucleotides: TGCAGTGCTAGCAGGCCGGCAGCAGATACGCAGTATTTT. The chain is built from TRBV20-1 and TRBJ2-3; D remains ambiguous. CDR1 is DFQATT, CDR2 SNEGSKA, per germline (reference sequence). The length of the CDR3 is 13 residues. V lost 3 bases and J lost 4, with 11 bases in between.